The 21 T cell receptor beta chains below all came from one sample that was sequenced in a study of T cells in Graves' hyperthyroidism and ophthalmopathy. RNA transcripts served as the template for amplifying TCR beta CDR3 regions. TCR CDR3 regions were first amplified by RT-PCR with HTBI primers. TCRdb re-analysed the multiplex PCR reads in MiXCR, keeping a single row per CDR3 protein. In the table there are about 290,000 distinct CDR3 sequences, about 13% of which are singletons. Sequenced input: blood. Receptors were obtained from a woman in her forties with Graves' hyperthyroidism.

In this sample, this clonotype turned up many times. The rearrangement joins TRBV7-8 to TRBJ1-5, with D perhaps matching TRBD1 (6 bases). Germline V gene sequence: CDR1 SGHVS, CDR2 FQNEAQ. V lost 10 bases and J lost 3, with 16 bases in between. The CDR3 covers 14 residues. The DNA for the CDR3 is TGTGCCACCTCGCGACAGGCGATCAATCAGCCCCAGCATTTT. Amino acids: CATSRQAINQPQHF.

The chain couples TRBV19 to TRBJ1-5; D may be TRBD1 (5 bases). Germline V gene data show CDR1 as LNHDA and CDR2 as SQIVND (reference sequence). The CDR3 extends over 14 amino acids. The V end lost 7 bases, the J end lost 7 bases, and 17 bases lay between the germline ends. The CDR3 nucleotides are TGTGCCAGTATTAATAAGAGGGGACGCCAGCCCCAGCATTTT. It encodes CASINKRGRQPQHF.

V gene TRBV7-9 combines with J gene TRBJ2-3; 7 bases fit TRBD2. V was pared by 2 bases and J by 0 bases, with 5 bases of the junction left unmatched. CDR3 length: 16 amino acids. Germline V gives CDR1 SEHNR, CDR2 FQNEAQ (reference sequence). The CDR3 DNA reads TGTGCCAGCAGCTTAAGGGCGGGAGAAAGCACAGATACGCAGTATTTT. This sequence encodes CASSLRAGESTDTQYF.

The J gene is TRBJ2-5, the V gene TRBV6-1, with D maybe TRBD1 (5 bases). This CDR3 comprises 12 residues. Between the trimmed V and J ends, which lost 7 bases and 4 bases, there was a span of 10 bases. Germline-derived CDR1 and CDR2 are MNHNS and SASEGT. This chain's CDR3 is CASTQRGETQYF. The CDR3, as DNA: TGTGCCAGCACCCAAAGGGGAGAGACCCAGTACTTC.

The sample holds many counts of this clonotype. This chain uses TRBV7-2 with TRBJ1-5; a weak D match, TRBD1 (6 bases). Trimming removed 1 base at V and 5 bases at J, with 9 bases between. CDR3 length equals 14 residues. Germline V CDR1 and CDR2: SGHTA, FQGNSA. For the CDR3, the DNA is TGTGCCAGCAGCTTAGATCCAGGGGATCAGCCCCAGCATTTT. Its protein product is CASSLDPGDQPQHF.

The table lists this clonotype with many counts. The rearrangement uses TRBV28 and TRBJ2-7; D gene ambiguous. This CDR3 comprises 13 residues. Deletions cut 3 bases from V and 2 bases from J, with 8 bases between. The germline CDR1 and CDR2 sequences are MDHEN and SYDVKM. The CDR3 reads CASSLSRPYEQYF. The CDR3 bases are TGTGCCAGCAGTTTGTCCAGGCCCTACGAGCAGTACTTC.

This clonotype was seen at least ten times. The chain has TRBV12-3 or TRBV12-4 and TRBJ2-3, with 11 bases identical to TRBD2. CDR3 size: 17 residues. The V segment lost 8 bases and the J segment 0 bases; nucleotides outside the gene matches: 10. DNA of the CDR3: TGTGCCAGCGGTGGGACTAGCGGAACTTCGAGCACAGATACGCAGTATTTT. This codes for CASGGTSGTSSTDTQYF.

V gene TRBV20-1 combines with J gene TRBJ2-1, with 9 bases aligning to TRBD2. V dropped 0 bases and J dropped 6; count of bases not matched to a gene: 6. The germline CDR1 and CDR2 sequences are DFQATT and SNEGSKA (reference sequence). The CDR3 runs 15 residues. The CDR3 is CSARDSSGTRNEQFF. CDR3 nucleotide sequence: TGCAGTGCTAGAGATTCTAGCGGGACCCGCAATGAGCAGTTCTTC.

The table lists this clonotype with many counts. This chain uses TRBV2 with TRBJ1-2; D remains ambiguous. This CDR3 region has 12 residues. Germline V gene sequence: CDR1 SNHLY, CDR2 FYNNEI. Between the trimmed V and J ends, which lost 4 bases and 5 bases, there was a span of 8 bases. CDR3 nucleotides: TGTGCCAGCAGTGTCCTATCTTATGGCTACACCTTC. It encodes CASSVLSYGYTF.

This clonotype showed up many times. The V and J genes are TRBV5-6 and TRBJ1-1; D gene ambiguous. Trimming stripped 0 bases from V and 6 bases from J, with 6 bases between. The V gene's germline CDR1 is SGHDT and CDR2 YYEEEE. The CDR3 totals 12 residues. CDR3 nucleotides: TGTGCCAGCAGCTTGGTAGCAGCTGAAGCTTTCTTT. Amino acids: CASSLVAAEAFF.

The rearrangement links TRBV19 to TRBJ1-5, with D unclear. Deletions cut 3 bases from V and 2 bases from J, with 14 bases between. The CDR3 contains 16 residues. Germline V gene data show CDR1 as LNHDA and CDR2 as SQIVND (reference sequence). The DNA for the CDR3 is TGTGCCAGTAGTATCCCGGGCTCCCGGGGCAATCAGCCCCAGCATTTT. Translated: CASSIPGSRGNQPQHF.

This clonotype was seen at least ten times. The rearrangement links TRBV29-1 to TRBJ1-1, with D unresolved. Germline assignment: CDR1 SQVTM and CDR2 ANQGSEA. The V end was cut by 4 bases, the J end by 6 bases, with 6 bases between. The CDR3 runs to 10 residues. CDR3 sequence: CSVGTAEAFF. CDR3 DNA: TGCAGCGTTGGGACGGCTGAAGCTTTCTTT.

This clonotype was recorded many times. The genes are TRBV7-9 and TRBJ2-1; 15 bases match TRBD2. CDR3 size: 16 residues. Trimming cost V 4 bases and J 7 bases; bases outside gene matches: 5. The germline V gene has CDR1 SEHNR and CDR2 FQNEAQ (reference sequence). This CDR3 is CASSSRTSGRANEQFF. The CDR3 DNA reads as TGTGCCAGCAGCTCCAGGACTAGCGGGAGGGCAAATGAGCAGTTCTTC.

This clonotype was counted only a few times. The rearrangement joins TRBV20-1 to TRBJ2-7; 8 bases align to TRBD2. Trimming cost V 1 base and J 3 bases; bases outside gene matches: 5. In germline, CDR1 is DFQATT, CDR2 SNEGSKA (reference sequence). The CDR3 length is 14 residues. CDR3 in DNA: TGCAGTGCTAGAGTTAGACTAGCGTACTACGAGCAGTACTTC. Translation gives CSARVRLAYYEQYF.

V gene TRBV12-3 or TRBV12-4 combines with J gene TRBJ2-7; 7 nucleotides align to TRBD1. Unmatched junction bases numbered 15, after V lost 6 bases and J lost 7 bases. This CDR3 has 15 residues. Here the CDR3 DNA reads TGTGCCAGCAGGGTGGGACAGCAATCCTCTGGGGAGCAGTACTTC. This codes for CASRVGQQSSGEQYF.

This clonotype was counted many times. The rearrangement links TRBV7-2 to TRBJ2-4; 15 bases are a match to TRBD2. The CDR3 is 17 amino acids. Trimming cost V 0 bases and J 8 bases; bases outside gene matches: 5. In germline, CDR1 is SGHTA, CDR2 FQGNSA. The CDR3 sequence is CASSLAGTSGRTDIQYF. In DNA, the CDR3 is TGTGCCAGCAGCTTAGCGGGGACTAGCGGGAGGACGGACATTCAGTACTTC.

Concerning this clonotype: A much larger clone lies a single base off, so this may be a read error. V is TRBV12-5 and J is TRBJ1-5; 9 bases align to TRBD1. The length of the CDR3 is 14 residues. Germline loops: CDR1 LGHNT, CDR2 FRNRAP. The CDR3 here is CVSGRGQGGQPQHF. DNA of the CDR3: TGTGTTAGTGGTAGGGGACAGGGAGGTCAGCCCCAGCATTTT.

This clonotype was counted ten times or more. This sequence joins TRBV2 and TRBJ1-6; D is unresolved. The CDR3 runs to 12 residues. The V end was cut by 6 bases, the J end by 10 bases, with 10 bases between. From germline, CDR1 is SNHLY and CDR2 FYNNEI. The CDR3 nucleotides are TGTGCCAGCAGGGAGATGAGCTCACCCCTCCACTTT. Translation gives CASREMSSPLHF.

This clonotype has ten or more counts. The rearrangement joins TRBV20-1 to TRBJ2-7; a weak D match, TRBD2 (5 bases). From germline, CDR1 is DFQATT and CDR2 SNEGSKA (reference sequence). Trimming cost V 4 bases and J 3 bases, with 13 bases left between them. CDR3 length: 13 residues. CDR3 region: CSATYRRNYEQYF. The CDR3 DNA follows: TGCAGTGCTACATATAGGAGGAACTACGAGCAGTACTTC.

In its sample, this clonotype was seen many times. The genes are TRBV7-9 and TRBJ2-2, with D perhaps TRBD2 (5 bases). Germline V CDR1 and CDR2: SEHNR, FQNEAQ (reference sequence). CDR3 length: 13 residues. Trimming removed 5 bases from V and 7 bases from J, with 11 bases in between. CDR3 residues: CASSTLDIGELFF. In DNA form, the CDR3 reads TGTGCCAGCAGCACACTAGACATCGGGGAGCTGTTTTTT.

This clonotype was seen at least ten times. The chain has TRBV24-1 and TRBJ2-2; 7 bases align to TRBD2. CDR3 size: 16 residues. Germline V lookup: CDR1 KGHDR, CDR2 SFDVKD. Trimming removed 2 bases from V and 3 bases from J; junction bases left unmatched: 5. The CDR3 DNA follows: TGTGCCACCAGTGATTCTTGGGAGGGATACACCGGGGAGCTGTTTTTT. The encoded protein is CATSDSWEGYTGELFF.